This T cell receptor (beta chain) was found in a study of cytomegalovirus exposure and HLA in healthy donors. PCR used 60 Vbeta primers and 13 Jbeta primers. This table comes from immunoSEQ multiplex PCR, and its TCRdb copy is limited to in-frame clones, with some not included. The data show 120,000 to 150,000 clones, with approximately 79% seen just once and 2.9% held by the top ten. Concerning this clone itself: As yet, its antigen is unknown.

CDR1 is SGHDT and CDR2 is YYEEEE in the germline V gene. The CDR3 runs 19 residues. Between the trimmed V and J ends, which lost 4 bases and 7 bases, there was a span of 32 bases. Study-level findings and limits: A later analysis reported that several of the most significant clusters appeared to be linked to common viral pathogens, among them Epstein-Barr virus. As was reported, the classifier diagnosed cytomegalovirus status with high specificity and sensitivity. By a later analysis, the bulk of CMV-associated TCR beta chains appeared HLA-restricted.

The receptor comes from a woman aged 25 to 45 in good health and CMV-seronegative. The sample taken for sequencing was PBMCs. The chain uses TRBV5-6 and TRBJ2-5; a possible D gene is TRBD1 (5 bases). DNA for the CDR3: TGTGCCAGCAGCCTAGAGCAGGGCCCTGCGGATTTTCAAAGTGGGACCCAGTACTTC. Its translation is CASSLEQGPADFQSGTQYF.